This T cell receptor beta chain was recovered during a study of blood T cell repertoires in COVID-19. About the study: Samples came from the United States, Italy and Spain, spanning acute and convalescent COVID-19. T cells, B-cell-depleted T cells, or PBMCs supplied cDNA or gDNA.

Per the original methods: Nucleated cell number was recorded as an estimate derived from reference gene primer amplification. Produced via immunoSEQ multiplex PCR; TCRdb's table is partial and in-frame only. That table is the source of V, J and clone size, and D and trimming were worked out from the DNA. The repertoire includes 300,000 to 400,000 clones, about 82% of them detected once, and approximately 7.5% sits in the top ten. The CDR3 runs 19 residues. With 1 base removed from V and 3 bases from J, the gap between germline ends came to 21 bases. Germline CDR1 KGHDR, CDR2 SFDVKD. This clonotype was sampled from a human donor in a cohort sampled during active COVID-19. The sequencing input was peripheral blood. The chain joins TRBV24-1 to TRBJ1-5; D might be TRBD1 (6 bases). The CDR3 region is CATSDLRVRTAELNQPQHF. As DNA, the CDR3 is TGTGCCACCAGTGATTTACGGGTTCGGACAGCTGAACTCAATCAGCCCCAGCATTTT.